Below, 15 T cell receptor beta chains from the same sample are listed, as sequenced in a study of identical twins. One entry per CDR3 protein results from TCRdb running MiXCR on the 5' RACE reads. Seen here are approximately 230,000 distinct CDR3 sequences, around an eighth observed once, and the top ten hold approximately 8.2%. Sequencing used memory (CD45RO+) T cells sorted from blood. The receptors here all came from a woman aged 18-35 years in good health.

This clonotype was observed a handful of times. The chain links TRBV3-1 to TRBJ2-7; TRBD1 might be the D (5 bases). The CDR3 is made up of 15 amino acids. Germline assignment: CDR1 LGHDT and CDR2 YNNKEL (reference sequence). Trimming took off 0 bases at V and 5 bases at J, with 14 bases between the two ends. The CDR3 nucleotides are TGTGCCAGCAGCCAAGATTCTGCAGGGTCGAACGAGCAGTACTTC. It yields the protein CASSQDSAGSNEQYF.

The genes are TRBV10-2 and TRBJ1-1; TRBD1 agrees at 7 bases. Germline assignment: CDR1 WSHSY and CDR2 SAAADI. V lost 4 bases to trimming and J lost 5 bases; unmatched junction nucleotides: 7. The CDR3 sequence is 14 residues long. CDR3 residues: CASSGQGGMTEAFF. For the CDR3, the DNA is TGCGCCAGCAGTGGCCAAGGGGGCATGACTGAAGCTTTCTTT.

The chain uses TRBV12-3 or TRBV12-4 and TRBJ1-2; 8 bases line up with TRBD1. Trimming at V came to 5 bases and at J to 7 bases, leaving 9 bases not matched to a gene. This CDR3 region has 14 residues. CDR3 nucleotides: TGTGCCAGCAGTCTCGGCAGGGGGCAGGGTGGCTACACCTTC. As protein: CASSLGRGQGGYTF.

Ten or more counts support this clonotype. The rearrangement joins TRBV27 to TRBJ1-1; a weak D match, TRBD1 (6 bases). Between the trimmed V and J ends, which lost 2 bases and 8 bases, there was a span of 15 bases. CDR1 and CDR2 from the germline V gene are MNHEY and SMNVEV (reference sequence). CDR3 size: 14 residues. The CDR3 nucleotides read TGTGCCAGCAGTTTAGTCCCCCAGGGGTGGGAAGCTTTCTTT. This gives the protein CASSLVPQGWEAFF.

The gene calls are TRBV6-4 and TRBJ1-6; no definite D call. Trimming removed 4 bases from V and 9 bases from J, with 10 bases in between. Germline CDR1 MRHNA, CDR2 SNTAGT. The CDR3 contains 13 residues. CDR3 region: CASSAKAASPLHF. The CDR3 DNA is TGTGCCAGCAGTGCCAAGGCGGCTTCACCCCTCCACTTT.

V usage is TRBV2 and J usage is TRBJ2-2; 10 bases align to TRBD2. The CDR3 is made up of 16 amino acids. Germline-derived CDR1 and CDR2 are SNHLY and FYNNEI. V gave up 6 bases and J gave up 1 base; unmatched junction bases: 5. The CDR3 coding sequence is TGTGCCAGCAGCCGGACTAGCGGAAGGAACACCGGGGAGCTGTTTTTT. It yields the protein CASSRTSGRNTGELFF.

V gene TRBV6-1 combines with J gene TRBJ2-7; D is unclear. The CDR3 consists of 13 residues. V was clipped by 6 bases and J by 3 bases, with 12 bases between them. The V gene's germline CDR1 is MNHNS and CDR2 SASEGT. The CDR3 loop reads CASSRGVGYEQYF. The CDR3, as DNA: TGTGCCAGCAGCCGAGGTGTGGGCTACGAGCAGTACTTC.

This clonotype was observed a few times. The V and J genes are TRBV5-6 and TRBJ1-5; the D is unclear. The CDR3 sequence is 12 residues long. Trimming cost V 1 base and J 7 bases, with 6 bases left between them. CDR1 and CDR2 from the germline V gene are SGHDT and YYEEEE. The CDR3, as DNA: TGTGCCAGCAGCTTGCCGAACCAGCCCCAGCATTTT. This gives the protein CASSLPNQPQHF.

This clonotype has only a few counts. The V call is TRBV7-9, the J call TRBJ1-1; D unclear. The CDR3 totals 12 residues. In germline, CDR1 is SEHNR, CDR2 FQNEAQ (reference sequence). V lost 10 bases to trimming and J lost 3 bases, with 12 bases between them. CDR3 region: CAIRWWDTEAFF. The CDR3 DNA reads as TGTGCCATCCGATGGTGGGACACTGAAGCTTTCTTT.

This clonotype was observed a handful of times. This chain uses TRBV28 with TRBJ2-1, with 13 bases that match TRBD2. Trimming cost V 2 bases and J 4 bases; bases outside gene matches: 2. The V gene's germline CDR1 is MDHEN and CDR2 SYDVKM. The CDR3 sequence is 16 residues long. The CDR3 here is CASSLTSGGAYNEQFF. The CDR3 DNA reads as TGTGCCAGCAGTTTAACTAGCGGGGGGGCATACAATGAGCAGTTCTTC.

This clonotype was observed many times. The V and J genes are TRBV5-1 and TRBJ2-3, with D unresolved. The V end was cut by 2 bases, the J end by 5 bases, with 9 bases between. The germline V gene encodes CDR1 SGHRS and CDR2 YFSETQ. CDR3 length: 13 residues. The CDR3 DNA reads TGCGCCAGCAGCTTTTTGTCGGTAGATACGCAGTATTTT. This translates into CASSFLSVDTQYF.

V usage is TRBV4-2 and J usage is TRBJ2-3, with a tentative D call TRBD2 (6 bases). Trimming shortened V by 4 bases and J by 0 bases, and 11 bases separated the two germline ends. The CDR3 totals 15 residues. CDR1 and CDR2 (germline): LGHNA, YNFKEQ. Written as DNA, the CDR3 is TGTGCCAGCAGCCTAGATAGCGGAAGCACAGATACGCAGTATTTT. Translated: CASSLDSGSTDTQYF.

This rearrangement joins TRBV6-5 to TRBJ1-6; D remains ambiguous. V lost 2 bases, J lost 10 bases, and 12 bases lay in between. The CDR3 consists of 14 residues. Germline-derived CDR1 and CDR2 are MNHEY and SVGAGI. The CDR3 region is CASSYGQVGSPLHF. CDR3 DNA: TGTGCCAGCAGTTACGGGCAGGTCGGATCACCCCTCCACTTT.

The chain employs TRBV4-3 and TRBJ2-2, with 9 bases identical to TRBD1. Germline assignment: CDR1 LGHNA and CDR2 YSLEER. The CDR3 has 17 amino acids. V shed 2 bases and J 5 bases; nucleotides not matched to a gene: 9. The CDR3 sequence is CASSQQGQGLGTGELFF. Written as DNA, the CDR3 is TGCGCCAGCAGCCAACAGGGACAGGGTTTAGGAACCGGGGAGCTGTTTTTT.

This clonotype was seen a few times. This chain links TRBV5-5 with TRBJ2-1; D remains unclear. Trimming cost V 3 bases and J 8 bases, with 15 bases left between them. The CDR3 runs 14 residues. Per germline, CDR1 SGHKS and CDR2 YYEKEE (reference sequence). This CDR3 reads CASSSDVHLDEQFF. The CDR3 DNA reads TGTGCCAGCAGCTCCGATGTTCACTTAGATGAGCAGTTCTTC.